This TCR beta chain was observed in a study of T cell repertoires in cytomegalovirus infection. TCRdb redid the calling of the reads with MiXCR, one entry per CDR3 protein. The sample lists around 540,000 distinct CDR3 sequences, roughly a third occurring once. Germline-derived CDR1 and CDR2 are SGHDN and FVKESK. CDR3 length: 16 residues. The V end lost 0 bases, the J end lost 9 bases, and 15 bases lay between the germline ends. To note about this clonotype: The target antigen is unknown.

The sequence came from a human donor in good health (CMV status not recorded). Some clones in this sample may be carry-over from other donors' samples. The chain combines TRBV14 with TRBJ1-6; D remains ambiguous. Sequencing used cultured PBMCs, obtained from culture after CMV antigen stimulation. CDR3 sequence (DNA): TGTGCCAGCAGCCAAGATAACCGGGGTGGCCGTTCACCCCTCCACTTT. Protein product: CASSQDNRGGRSPLHF.